Listed here are 20 T cell receptor beta chains from one sample, sequenced in a study of blood T cell repertoires in COVID-19. Produced via immunoSEQ multiplex PCR; TCRdb's table is partial and in-frame only. The sample has roughly 100,000 clones, more than 85% seen once; the top ten hold 2.5% to 3.5%. Sample: peripheral blood. The receptors originated from a man aged 50 to 59 with active or convalescent COVID-19.

V and J are TRBV15 and TRBJ1-3; D not resolved. The CDR3 consists of 14 residues. In germline, CDR1 is LNHNV, CDR2 YYDKDF (reference sequence). V was clipped by 1 base and J by 7 bases, with 11 bases between them. The CDR3 DNA reads TGTGCCACCAGCAGAGTCGGGGTATGGAACACCATATATTTT. Its translation: CATSRVGVWNTIYF. The full variable domain, in which reference TRBV15 and TRBJ1-3 provide the parts outside the CDR3, is DAMVIQNPRYQVTQFGKPVTLSCSQTLNHNVMYWYQQKSSQAPKLLFHYYDKDFNNEADTPDNFQSRRPNTSFCFLDIRSPGLGDTAMYLCATSRVGVWNTIYFGEGSWLTVV.

The CDR3 sequence: CASSSDRQETQYF. The CDR3 DNA reads TGTGCCAGCAGTTCCGACAGGCAAGAGACCCAGTACTTC. The chain combines TRBV2 with TRBJ2-5; possibly TRBD1 for D (6 bases). The V and J ends lost 5 bases and 2 bases respectively, with 9 bases between them. Germline CDR1 reads SNHLY; CDR2 reads FYNNEI. The CDR3 contains 13 residues.

This sequence joins TRBV28 and TRBJ2-2; 10 bases are shared with TRBD2. This CDR3 is built from 14 residues. V shed 10 bases, J shed 7 bases, and the junction held 9 bases outside the gene matches. Germline CDR1 and CDR2: MDHEN and SYDVKM. CDR3 loop: CATQSGGADGELFF. In DNA form, the CDR3 reads TGTGCCACCCAGAGCGGGGGGGCCGACGGGGAGCTGTTTTTT.

This chain links TRBV12-3 or TRBV12-4 with TRBJ2-3, with a weak D call TRBD1 (5 bases). V was clipped by 5 bases and J by 5 bases, with 11 bases between them. The CDR3 runs 13 residues. The CDR3 region has the DNA TGTGCCAGCAGTCGTGGGGCCGGAGATACGCAGTATTTT. Translation gives CASSRGAGDTQYF.

The V gene is TRBV5-1, the J gene TRBJ2-2, with D maybe TRBD1 (6 bases). The CDR3 is made up of 14 amino acids. Trimming took off 7 bases at V and 4 bases at J, with 14 bases between the two ends. In germline, CDR1 is SGHRS, CDR2 YFSETQ. CDR3 residues: CASGGSGPTGELFF. In nucleotides, the CDR3 is TGCGCCAGCGGGGGCTCGGGGCCCACCGGGGAGCTGTTTTTT.

The chain links TRBV5-8 to TRBJ1-5; D might be TRBD1 (6 bases). The ends were cut back, 4 bases at V and 7 bases at J, with 18 bases in the middle. The V gene's germline CDR1 is SGHTS and CDR2 YDEGEE. The CDR3 totals 15 residues. The CDR3 region is CASSPGQLTGQPQHF. DNA for the CDR3: TGTGCCAGCAGCCCCGGACAGTTAACAGGGCAGCCCCAGCATTTT.

This sequence joins TRBV6-5 and TRBJ2-2; 10 positions agree with TRBD2. Germline V gives CDR1 MNHEY, CDR2 SVGAGI. V dropped 6 bases and J dropped 6; count of bases not matched to a gene: 7. The CDR3 runs 15 residues. Here the CDR3 DNA reads TGTGCCAGCAGGCTTCCCGGGACTAGCGCCGGGGAGCTGTTTTTT. It translates to CASRLPGTSAGELFF.

V gene TRBV11-2 combines with J gene TRBJ1-4; TRBD1 matches at 7 bases. The germline V gene has CDR1 SGHAT and CDR2 FQNNGV. The J segment lost 7 bases and the V segment lost 0 bases, leaving 8 bases of the junction unmatched. The CDR3 extends over 16 amino acids. The CDR3 loop is CASSLDRGQRGEKLFF. DNA of the CDR3: TGTGCCAGCAGCTTAGATCGGGGACAGAGGGGTGAAAAACTGTTTTTT. The full variable domain, with the rest looked up from reference TRBV11-2 and TRBJ1-4, is EAGVAQSPRYKIIEKRQSVAFWCNPISGHATLYWYQQILGQGPKLLIQFQNNGVVDDSQLPKDRFSAERLKGVDSTLKIQPAKLEDSAVYLCASSLDRGQRGEKLFFGSGTQLSVL.

The V and J genes are TRBV5-1 and TRBJ2-1, with unresolved D. Trimming took off 0 bases at V and 10 bases at J, with 11 bases between the two ends. The germline V gene encodes CDR1 SGHRS and CDR2 YFSETQ. This CDR3 comprises 13 residues. CDR3 nucleotides: TGCGCCAGCAGCTTGGGGTCGGTTGAAGAGCAGTTCTTC. Amino acids: CASSLGSVEEQFF.

The count of this clone is one. The chain uses TRBV6-6 and TRBJ1-2; 8 nucleotides line up with TRBD1. The germline CDR1 and CDR2 sequences are MNHNY and SVGAGI (reference sequence). The CDR3 covers 14 residues. The V segment lost 4 bases and the J segment 7 bases; nucleotides outside the gene matches: 8. For the CDR3, the DNA is TGTGCCAGCAGTTCGACAGGGGTTCTCGGTGGCTACACCTTC. The encoded protein is CASSSTGVLGGYTF.

The chain employs TRBV7-8 and TRBJ2-7, with D possibly matching TRBD1 (5 bases). Germline V gene data show CDR1 as SGHVS and CDR2 as FQNEAQ. The length of the CDR3 is 14 residues. The V gene lost 1 base and the J gene lost 3 bases, with 10 bases spanning the gap. As DNA, the CDR3 is TGTGCCAGCAGCTTAGAGGGGCAAAGCTACGAGCAGTACGTC. This gives the protein CASSLEGQSYEQYV.

This clone was seen only a few times. The chain has TRBV6-5 and TRBJ1-1; 11 bases are shared with TRBD1. Germline lookup yields CDR1 MNHEY and CDR2 SVGAGI. This CDR3 has 15 residues. V lost 6 bases and J lost 1; bases outside the gene matches: 4. The CDR3 here is CASRGQGAGNTEAFF. CDR3 in DNA: TGTGCCAGCAGAGGACAGGGGGCAGGGAACACTGAAGCTTTCTTT.

The chain uses TRBV7-2 and TRBJ2-5; 15 bases align to TRBD2. CDR1 and CDR2 (germline): SGHTA, FQGNSA. The CDR3 runs 16 residues. V lost 5 bases and J lost 1; bases outside the gene matches: 2. The CDR3 DNA is TGTGCCAGCAGCCCGGGACTAGCGGGGGGCCAAGAGACCCAGTACTTC. It yields the protein CASSPGLAGGQETQYF.

The chain is built from TRBV10-3 and TRBJ1-4; a possible D gene is TRBD1 (6 bases). CDR1 is ENHRY and CDR2 is SYGVKD in the germline V gene. Trimming removed 3 bases from V and 0 bases from J, with 20 bases in between. This CDR3 contains 19 residues. The CDR3, as DNA: TGTGCCATCAGTGACCCTAGAAGGGGGAAATCTGCAACTAATGAAAAACTGTTTTTT. Protein product: CAISDPRRGKSATNEKLFF.

V usage is TRBV25-1 and J usage is TRBJ2-2, with TRBD2 identical over 12 bases. The junction had 2 bases not matched to a gene; V was cut back by 8 bases and J by 7 bases. Germline loops: CDR1 MGHDK, CDR2 SYGVNS. The length of the CDR3 is 13 residues. The CDR3 region is CASGLAGYGELFF. DNA of the CDR3: TGTGCCAGCGGACTAGCGGGGTACGGGGAGCTGTTTTTT.

This sequence joins TRBV27 and TRBJ2-3; D might be TRBD1 (6 bases). Germline assignment: CDR1 MNHEY and CDR2 SMNVEV (reference sequence). This CDR3 spans 17 amino acids. Between the trimmed V and J ends, which lost 1 base and 0 bases, there was a span of 14 bases. CDR3 loop: CASSLLTGTLSTDTQYF. The CDR3 nucleotides read TGTGCCAGCAGTTTATTAACCGGGACACTGAGCACAGATACGCAGTATTTT.

The genes are TRBV6-1 and TRBJ1-1, with no clear D. The ends were cut back, 8 bases at V and 2 bases at J, with 12 bases in the middle. Germline V gene sequence: CDR1 MNHNS, CDR2 SASEGT. CDR3 length: 13 amino acids. The CDR3 DNA follows: TGTGCCAGCGGCAACACCGAAAACACTGAAGCTTTCTTT. Translated, it gives CASGNTENTEAFF.

V and J are TRBV2 and TRBJ1-5, with D unresolved. The CDR3 totals 13 residues. The germline V gene encodes CDR1 SNHLY and CDR2 FYNNEI. The V end was cut by 6 bases, the J end by 0 bases, with 6 bases between. The DNA for the CDR3 is TGTGCCAGCAGGGGCCCTAGCAATCAGCCCCAGCATTTT. This translates into CASRGPSNQPQHF.

The chain employs TRBV7-9 and TRBJ1-1; possibly TRBD1 for D (5 bases). Trimming took 5 bases from V and 6 from J, leaving 10 bases between them. CDR3 size: 12 residues. Germline V gene sequence: CDR1 SEHNR, CDR2 FQNEAQ (reference sequence). The CDR3 loop is CASSDQGAEAFF. DNA for the CDR3: TGTGCCAGCAGCGACCAGGGTGCTGAAGCTTTCTTT.

The chain joins TRBV2 to TRBJ2-2; the D gene is possibly TRBD1 (8 bases). CDR1 and CDR2 (germline): SNHLY, FYNNEI. V was cut by 9 bases and J by 5 bases, with 16 bases left in between. The CDR3 runs 14 residues. CDR3 nucleotides: TGTGCCAGTTACAGGGGGGGGTGGACCGGGGAGCTGTTTTTT. This gives the protein CASYRGGWTGELFF.